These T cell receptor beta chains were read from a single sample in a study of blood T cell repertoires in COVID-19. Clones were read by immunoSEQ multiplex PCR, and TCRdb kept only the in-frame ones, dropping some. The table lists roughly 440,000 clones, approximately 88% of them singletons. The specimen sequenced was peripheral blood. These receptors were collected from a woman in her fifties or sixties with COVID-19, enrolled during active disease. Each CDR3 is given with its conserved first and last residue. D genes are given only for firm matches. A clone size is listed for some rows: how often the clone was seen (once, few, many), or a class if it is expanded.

cdr3_nt: TGTGCCAGCACGGGGTACAATGAGCAGTTCTTC; cdr3_aa: CASTGYNEQFF; j_call: TRBJ2-1; clone_size: .; v_call: TRBV2; d_call: .
cdr3_nt: TGTGCCAGCAGGGGCGGAGGAAACACTGAAGCTTTCTTT; cdr3_aa: CASRGGGNTEAFF; j_call: TRBJ1-1; clone_size: once; v_call: TRBV6-5; d_call: .
cdr3_nt: TGTGCCAGCAGCCTTCAGGGTATAGGCTACACCTTC; cdr3_aa: CASSLQGIGYTF; j_call: TRBJ1-2; clone_size: .; v_call: TRBV5-4; d_call: .
cdr3_nt: TGTGCCAGCTCACCACTGACAGGGCCTAATGAAAAACTGTTTTTT; cdr3_aa: CASSPLTGPNEKLFF; j_call: TRBJ1-4; clone_size: .; v_call: TRBV18; d_call: TRBD1
cdr3_nt: TGTGCCAGCAGCTTAGGAAAGTGGGGCGCAGGGGCCAACGTCCTGACTTTC; cdr3_aa: CASSLGKWGAGANVLTF; j_call: TRBJ2-6; clone_size: .; v_call: TRBV7-6; d_call: .
cdr3_nt: TGTGCCAGCTCAACCCGGGGAGGTGAAGCTTTCTTT; cdr3_aa: CASSTRGGEAFF; j_call: TRBJ1-1; clone_size: .; v_call: TRBV18; d_call: .
cdr3_nt: TGCGCCAGCAGCTTAACAGGGGGCAGGGAGCCCCAGCATTTT; cdr3_aa: CASSLTGGREPQHF; j_call: TRBJ1-5; clone_size: .; v_call: TRBV5-1; d_call: TRBD1
cdr3_nt: TGTGCCAGCAGCCCGGGACAGGCCCTCTATGGCTACACCTTC; cdr3_aa: CASSPGQALYGYTF; j_call: TRBJ1-2; clone_size: .; v_call: TRBV5-6; d_call: TRBD1
cdr3_nt: TGTGCCAGCAGTTTACCGACAGGGGAGCTGTTTTTT; cdr3_aa: CASSLPTGELFF; j_call: TRBJ2-2; clone_size: .; v_call: TRBV27; d_call: .
cdr3_nt: TGTGCCATCAGTGGGGGACAGGGGACTGAAGCTTTCTTT; cdr3_aa: CAISGGQGTEAFF; j_call: TRBJ1-1; clone_size: once; v_call: TRBV10-3; d_call: TRBD1
cdr3_nt: TGTGCCAGCAGCACCGGGACAGCGACCTACGAGCAGTACTTC; cdr3_aa: CASSTGTATYEQYF; j_call: TRBJ2-7; clone_size: .; v_call: TRBV11-2; d_call: TRBD1